The 5 T cell receptor beta chains listed next were all sequenced from one sample in a study of shared clonotypes between healthy human individuals. Assay: immunoSEQ multiplex PCR; the TCRdb copy retains only in-frame clones and omits some. The sample lists millions of clones; 95% were seen once. Sequencing used naive CD4+ T cells sorted from blood. The subset: CD45RA+ positively selected. The receptors come from a man in his late teens or twenties in good health.

This chain uses TRBV30 with TRBJ1-5; 7 bases map to TRBD1. The CDR3 spans 14 residues. With V trimmed by 3 bases and J by 6 bases, 8 bases remained unmatched. CDR1 is GTSNPN, CDR2 SVGIG, per germline (reference sequence). Here the CDR3 DNA reads TGTGCCTGGAGCTTTCAGGGGGGGGGTCAGCCCCAGCATTTT. This encodes CAWSFQGGGQPQHF. Using reference TRBV30 and TRBJ1-5 for the parts outside the CDR3, the full variable domain is SQTIHQWPATLVQPVGSPLSLECTVEGTSNPNLYWYRQAAGRGLQLLFYSVGIGQISSEVPQNLSASRPQDRQFILSSKKLLLSDSGFYLCAWSFQGGGQPQHFGDGTRLSIL.

On this clone itself: Other DNA variants within this sample encode the same CDR3. This rearrangement joins TRBV5-8 to TRBJ2-5; 9 bases fit TRBD2. Looked up from germline, CDR1 is SGHTS and CDR2 is YDEGEE. V lost 0 bases, J lost 2 bases, and 2 bases stayed unmatched. This CDR3 is 15 amino acids long. CDR3 nucleotides: TGTGCCAGCAGCTTGGGACTAGCGGAGCAAGAGACCCAGTACTTC. It codes for CASSLGLAEQETQYF. The complete variable domain, with remaining parts taken from reference TRBV5-8 and TRBJ2-5, reads EAGVTQSPTHLIKTRGQQATLRCSPISGHTSVYWYQQALGLGLQFLLWYDEGEERNRGNFPPRFSGRQFPNYSSELNVNALELEDSALYLCASSLGLAEQETQYFGPGTRLLVL.

This clone was counted a few times. This sequence joins TRBV19 and TRBJ1-2, with 7 bases fitting TRBD1. From germline, CDR1 is LNHDA and CDR2 SQIVND (reference sequence). The J segment lost 7 bases and the V segment lost 3 bases, leaving 8 bases of the junction unmatched. The CDR3 has 14 residues. As DNA, the CDR3 is TGTGCCAGTAGTATGCCCGCGGGACAGATTGGCTACACCTTC. Translated: CASSMPAGQIGYTF. Combining the CDR3 with reference TRBV19 and TRBJ1-2 gives the whole variable domain DGGITQSPKYLFRKEGQNVTLSCEQNLNHDAMYWYRQDPGQGLRLIYYSQIVNDFQKGDIAEGYSVSREKKESFPLTVTSAQKNPTAFYLCASSMPAGQIGYTFGSGTRLTVV.

This clone was recorded once. J is TRBJ1-2 and V is TRBV4-1; D unresolved. The V gene's germline CDR1 is MGHRA and CDR2 YSYEKL. The V end lost 7 bases, the J end lost 0 bases, and 18 bases lay between the germline ends. The CDR3 contains 16 residues. As DNA, the CDR3 is TGCGCCAGCACCGCCGTGGAAACCATCACTAACTATGGCTACACCTTC. This codes for CASTAVETITNYGYTF.

The CDR3 sequence: CASSLLGNGYTF. CDR3 nucleotides: TGTGCCAGCAGCTTGCTAGGAAATGGCTACACCTTC. V usage is TRBV5-5 and J usage is TRBJ1-2, with D hard to call. From germline, CDR1 is SGHKS and CDR2 YYEKEE (reference sequence). The CDR3 has 12 residues. Trimming removed 1 base from V and 6 bases from J, with 7 bases in between.